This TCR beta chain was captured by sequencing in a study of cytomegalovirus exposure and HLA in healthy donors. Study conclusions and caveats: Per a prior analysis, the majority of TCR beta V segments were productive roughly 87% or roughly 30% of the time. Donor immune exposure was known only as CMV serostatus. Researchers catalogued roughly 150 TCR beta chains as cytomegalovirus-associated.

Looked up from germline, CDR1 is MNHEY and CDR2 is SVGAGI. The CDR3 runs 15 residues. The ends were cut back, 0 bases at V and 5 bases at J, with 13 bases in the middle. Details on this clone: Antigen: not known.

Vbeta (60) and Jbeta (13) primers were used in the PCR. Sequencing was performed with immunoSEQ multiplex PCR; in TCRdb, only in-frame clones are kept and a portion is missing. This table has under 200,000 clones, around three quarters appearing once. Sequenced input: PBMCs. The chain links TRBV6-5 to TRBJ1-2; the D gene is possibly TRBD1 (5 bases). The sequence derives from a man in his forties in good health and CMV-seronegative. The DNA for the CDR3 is TGTGCCAGCAGTTACTCAGGGCCAGGGTTATATGGCTACACCTTC. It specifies CASSYSGPGLYGYTF.